A selection of T cell receptor beta chains follows, all from one sample in a study of monozygotic twins with inflammatory bowel disease. From its re-call of the 5' RACE reads, TCRdb lists each CDR3 protein once, without DNA. The table for this sample gives approximately 100,000 distinct CDR3 sequences. Sequenced: blood. The origin of the receptors is a human donor with ulcerative colitis or Crohn's disease, or a healthy co-twin of an affected twin (not recorded which). CDR3s include the opening cysteine and the closing phenylalanine or tryptophan.

v_gene	j_gene	CDR3aa
TRBV20-1	TRBJ1-2	CSAGTAANYGYTF
TRBV6-2/TRBV6-3	TRBJ2-3	CASKNGGGTDTQYF
TRBV4-3	TRBJ1-2	CASSLAGGFNYGYTF
TRBV11-2	TRBJ2-1	CASSLGTSGLNEQFF
TRBV7-3	TRBJ2-1	CASSSSYSTSSYNEQFF
TRBV7-9	TRBJ2-5	CASRTTGSGETQYF
TRBV3-1	TRBJ1-5	CASSQGGGTGNQPQHF
TRBV11-2	TRBJ2-7	CASSPTWHRYEQYF
TRBV5-4	TRBJ2-6	CASSHTGSGANVLIF
TRBV7-2	TRBJ2-1	CASSLAFLYNEQFF
TRBV20-1	TRBJ2-7	CSAKQLAGLDEQYF
TRBV9	TRBJ2-5	CASSVGGLAGVQETQYF
TRBV6-5	TRBJ1-2	CASSYSPLTVPYRGGGYTF
TRBV5-5	TRBJ1-1	CASRSTAIMNTEAFF
TRBV7-2	TRBJ1-1	CASSLAGSVKNTEAFF
TRBV7-3	TRBJ2-7	CASSLSSGAYEQYF
TRBV7-9	TRBJ2-6	CASSPSSGANVLTF
TRBV20-1	TRBJ2-7	CSASGTGGNSRWINEQYF
TRBV12-3/TRBV12-4	TRBJ1-2	CASSLTGTPGGYTF
TRBV7-9	TRBJ2-3	CASSTPGQGTDTQYF
TRBV9	TRBJ2-3	CASSAAPGGGQPDTQYF
TRBV6-4	TRBJ1-3	CASSDGQGYTIYF
TRBV10-3	TRBJ1-1	CAISENRGIGEAFF
TRBV7-8	TRBJ1-4	CASSVSRKLFF
TRBV12-3/TRBV12-4	TRBJ2-5	CASSPLLGKETQYF
TRBV6-2/TRBV6-3	TRBJ2-3	CASSYSKNGGLAGRWADTQYF
TRBV29-1	TRBJ2-7	CSVSFSVGSDEQYF